A selection of T cell receptor beta chains follows, all from one sample in a study of blood T cell repertoires in COVID-19. Produced via immunoSEQ multiplex PCR; TCRdb's table is partial and in-frame only. The data show about 130,000 clones, about four fifths seen once. Sequencing was done on a sample of peripheral blood. The receptors were sampled from a man at least 80 years old with acute or convalescent COVID-19. Both conserved end residues are part of each CDR3. Fields, in order: clone size, V gene, D gene, J gene, CDR3 protein, CDR3 DNA. The D gene is left open where the match is weak. Size tells how often a clone was seen (once, few, many) or the class of an expanded clone, and some rows leave it out.

clone_size: .
v_call: TRBV30
d_call: TRBD1
j_call: TRBJ1-5
cdr3_aa: CAWGDRAGNQPQHF
cdr3_nt: TGTGCCTGGGGGGACAGGGCGGGCAATCAGCCCCAGCATTTT

clone_size: few
v_call: TRBV19
d_call: TRBD2
j_call: TRBJ2-2
cdr3_aa: CASSSTSGGYTGELFF
cdr3_nt: TGTGCCAGTAGCTCGACTAGCGGGGGTTACACCGGGGAGCTGTTTTTT

clone_size: .
v_call: TRBV12-3/TRBV12-4
d_call: .
j_call: TRBJ2-7
cdr3_aa: CASSSNRQVLHF
cdr3_nt: TGTGCCAGCAGTTCCAACCGACAGGTACTCCACTTC

clone_size: once
v_call: TRBV6-5
d_call: .
j_call: TRBJ1-5
cdr3_aa: CASKGGEGNQPQHF
cdr3_nt: TGTGCCAGCAAAGGAGGGGAAGGCAATCAGCCCCAGCATTTT

clone_size: few
v_call: TRBV28
d_call: TRBD1
j_call: TRBJ1-6
cdr3_aa: CASTTGGVSPLHF
cdr3_nt: TGTGCCAGCACTACAGGGGGGGTTTCACCCCTCCACTTT

clone_size: .
v_call: TRBV5-1
d_call: TRBD1
j_call: TRBJ1-6
cdr3_aa: CASSLQPNRGEGSPLHF
cdr3_nt: TGCGCCAGCAGCTTACAACCGAACAGGGGGGAAGGTTCACCCCTCCACTTT

clone_size: .
v_call: TRBV6-1
d_call: .
j_call: TRBJ2-2
cdr3_aa: CASSEGTVNTGELFF
cdr3_nt: TGTGCCAGCAGTGAAGGGACTGTAAACACCGGGGAGCTGTTTTTT

clone_size: .
v_call: TRBV6-1
d_call: TRBD1
j_call: TRBJ2-3
cdr3_aa: CASSGQDRGFTDTQYF
cdr3_nt: TGTGCCAGCAGTGGGCAGGACAGGGGTTTCACAGATACGCAGTATTTT

clone_size: .
v_call: TRBV18
d_call: TRBD1
j_call: TRBJ1-2
cdr3_aa: CASSPDRVYGYTF
cdr3_nt: TGTGCCAGCTCACCGGACAGGGTCTATGGCTACACCTTC

clone_size: .
v_call: TRBV18
d_call: TRBD1
j_call: TRBJ2-3
cdr3_aa: CASSPTGTGRTDTQYF
cdr3_nt: TGTGCCAGCTCACCAACCGGGACAGGGCGCACAGATACGCAGTATTTT

clone_size: .
v_call: TRBV6-2/TRBV6-3
d_call: .
j_call: TRBJ2-7
cdr3_aa: CASSYPRQTFSYEQYF
cdr3_nt: TGTGCCAGCAGTTACCCCCGGCAGACTTTCTCCTACGAGCAGTACTTC

clone_size: .
v_call: TRBV7-2
d_call: TRBD1
j_call: TRBJ2-2
cdr3_aa: CASSPGQGLTGELFF
cdr3_nt: TGTGCCAGCAGCCCGGGACAGGGTCTCACCGGGGAGCTGTTTTTT

clone_size: .
v_call: TRBV19
d_call: .
j_call: TRBJ1-5
cdr3_aa: CASSARNRVGQPQHF
cdr3_nt: TGTGCCAGTAGTGCTCGTAACAGGGTAGGCCAGCCCCAGCATTTT

clone_size: .
v_call: TRBV2
d_call: TRBD2
j_call: TRBJ2-7
cdr3_aa: CASSGLAGGLYEQYF
cdr3_nt: TGTGCCAGCAGTGGACTAGCGGGGGGGCTCTACGAGCAGTACTTC

clone_size: few
v_call: TRBV3-1/TRBV3-2
d_call: TRBD2
j_call: TRBJ2-5
cdr3_aa: CASSPGTSGKTQYF
cdr3_nt: TGTGCCAGCAGCCCCGGGACTAGCGGGAAGACCCAGTACTTC

clone_size: .
v_call: TRBV2
d_call: .
j_call: TRBJ1-1
cdr3_aa: CASNHDQGLNTEAFF
cdr3_nt: TGTGCCAGCAATCACGATCAGGGTTTAAACACTGAAGCTTTCTTT

clone_size: .
v_call: TRBV3-1/TRBV3-2
d_call: TRBD1
j_call: TRBJ2-1
cdr3_aa: CASSQEEARGLDNEQFF
cdr3_nt: TGTGCCAGCAGCCAAGAGGAGGCCAGGGGGCTGGACAATGAGCAGTTCTTC

clone_size: .
v_call: TRBV6-5
d_call: .
j_call: TRBJ2-2
cdr3_aa: CASGDTPNTGELFF
cdr3_nt: TGTGCCAGCGGGGACACTCCCAACACCGGGGAGCTGTTTTTT

clone_size: .
v_call: TRBV7-9
d_call: .
j_call: TRBJ1-3
cdr3_aa: CASSSAGRVAGNTIYF
cdr3_nt: TGTGCCAGCAGCTCCGCGGGACGGGTGGCGGGAAACACCATATATTTT

clone_size: .
v_call: TRBV5-1
d_call: .
j_call: TRBJ2-4
cdr3_aa: CASSLEGGLSKNIQYF
cdr3_nt: TGCGCCAGCAGCTTGGAAGGCGGACTCTCCAAAAACATTCAGTACTTC

clone_size: .
v_call: TRBV6-5
d_call: TRBD2
j_call: TRBJ2-5
cdr3_aa: CASRSGGAGETQYF
cdr3_nt: TGTGCCAGCAGATCCGGGGGGGCCGGGGAGACCCAGTACTTC

clone_size: once
v_call: TRBV2
d_call: TRBD1
j_call: TRBJ2-1
cdr3_aa: CASRPDRGRYNEQFF
cdr3_nt: TGTGCCAGCAGGCCTGACAGGGGGCGATACAATGAGCAGTTCTTC

clone_size: .
v_call: TRBV11-2
d_call: TRBD1
j_call: TRBJ1-1
cdr3_aa: CASSLGQGSTEAFF
cdr3_nt: TGTGCCAGCAGCCTGGGACAGGGGAGCACTGAAGCTTTCTTT

clone_size: once
v_call: TRBV6-5
d_call: .
j_call: TRBJ2-1
cdr3_aa: CASSYTGDLNEQFF
cdr3_nt: TGTGCCAGCAGTTACACCGGAGACCTGAATGAGCAGTTCTTC

clone_size: .
v_call: TRBV7-2
d_call: .
j_call: TRBJ1-2
cdr3_aa: CASSPAEGGGAF
cdr3_nt: TGTGCCAGCAGCCCCGCCGAGGGAGGCGGCGCCTTC

clone_size: many
v_call: TRBV24-1
d_call: .
j_call: TRBJ2-7
cdr3_aa: CATRSVQVCSEQYF
cdr3_nt: TGTGCCACCAGGAGTGTACAGGTTTGCTCCGAGCAGTACTTC

clone_size: .
v_call: TRBV7-9
d_call: TRBD1
j_call: TRBJ1-2
cdr3_aa: CASSSNRGGGYTF
cdr3_nt: TGTGCCAGCAGCTCGAACAGGGGCGGCGGCTACACCTTC

clone_size: .
v_call: TRBV5-1
d_call: .
j_call: TRBJ2-4
cdr3_aa: CASSLGAGASDIQYF
cdr3_nt: TGCGCCAGCAGCTTGGGGGCAGGGGCCTCGGACATTCAGTACTTC

clone_size: .
v_call: TRBV19
d_call: TRBD1
j_call: TRBJ2-7
cdr3_aa: CASSAPWDREYEQYF
cdr3_nt: TGTGCCAGTAGCGCGCCCTGGGACAGGGAGTACGAGCAGTACTTC

clone_size: .
v_call: TRBV28
d_call: TRBD1
j_call: TRBJ1-5
cdr3_aa: CASSAGTGDFQPQHF
cdr3_nt: TGTGCCAGCAGTGCCGGGACAGGGGATTTTCAGCCCCAGCATTTT

clone_size: .
v_call: TRBV4-1
d_call: .
j_call: TRBJ2-7
cdr3_aa: CASSQLQGRAYEQYF
cdr3_nt: TGCGCCAGCAGCCAATTACAGGGAAGGGCCTACGAGCAGTACTTC

clone_size: .
v_call: TRBV6-1
d_call: .
j_call: TRBJ2-5
cdr3_aa: CASSDRPQETQYF
cdr3_nt: TGTGCCAGCAGTGACAGGCCGCAAGAGACCCAGTACTTC

clone_size: .
v_call: TRBV7-6
d_call: .
j_call: TRBJ2-5
cdr3_aa: CASSSSGIRGETQYF
cdr3_nt: TGTGCCAGCAGCTCCTCCGGGATCCGAGGGGAGACCCAGTACTTC

clone_size: .
v_call: TRBV6-1
d_call: TRBD2
j_call: TRBJ2-3
cdr3_aa: CASSGEGTTSTDTQYF
cdr3_nt: TGTGCCAGCAGTGGGGAGGGGACTACCAGCACAGATACGCAGTATTTT

clone_size: .
v_call: TRBV5-1
d_call: TRBD2
j_call: TRBJ2-3
cdr3_aa: CASSYQRGRADTQYF
cdr3_nt: TGCGCCAGCAGCTATCAGCGGGGTAGGGCAGATACGCAGTATTTT

clone_size: .
v_call: TRBV2
d_call: .
j_call: TRBJ2-3
cdr3_aa: CASKEAPSTDTQYF
cdr3_nt: TGTGCCAGCAAAGAGGCTCCCAGCACAGATACGCAGTATTTT

clone_size: .
v_call: TRBV29-1
d_call: TRBD1
j_call: TRBJ2-7
cdr3_aa: CSVEGPRTGGIYEQYF
cdr3_nt: TGCAGCGTTGAAGGTCCGCGGACAGGGGGCATCTACGAGCAGTACTTC